At least ten counts were recorded for the clone carrying this T cell receptor beta chain. Its matching antigen is unknown. CDR1 is SGHRS and CDR2 is YFSETQ in the germline V gene. CDR3 length: 15 amino acids. V was trimmed by 5 bases and J by 3 bases, leaving 17 bases between them. The data originate from a study of response to subunit inactivated influenza vaccine. Findings of the study overall: The study's authors posited that every seasonal influenza vaccination enlists few new T cells.

One entry per CDR3 protein, called by TCRdb with MiXCR from the RT-PCR reads. The data contain about 190,000 distinct CDR3 sequences, over 13% of them singletons. The receptor was isolated from a man aged 50-60 years who received an inactivated influenza vaccine. This chain uses TRBV5-1 with TRBJ1-2; D is unresolved. The sample consisted of CD8+ T cells sorted from PBMCs, taken more than 4 days after vaccination. CDR3 nucleotide sequence: TGCGCCAGCAGTGAACGCGGATCGTTTGACTATGGCTACACCTTC. Translated, it gives CASSERGSFDYGYTF.